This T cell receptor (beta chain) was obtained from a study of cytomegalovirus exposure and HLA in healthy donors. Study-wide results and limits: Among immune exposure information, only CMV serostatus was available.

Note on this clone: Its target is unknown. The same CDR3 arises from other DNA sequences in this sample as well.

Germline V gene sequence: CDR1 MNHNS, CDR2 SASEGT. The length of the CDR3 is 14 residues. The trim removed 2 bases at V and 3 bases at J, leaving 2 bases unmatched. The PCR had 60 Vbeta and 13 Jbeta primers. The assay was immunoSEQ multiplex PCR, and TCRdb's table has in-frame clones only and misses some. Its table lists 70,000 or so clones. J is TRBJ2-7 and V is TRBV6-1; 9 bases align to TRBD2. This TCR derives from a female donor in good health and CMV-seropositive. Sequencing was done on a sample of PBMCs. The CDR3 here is CASSETAGGYEQYF. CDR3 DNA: TGTGCCAGCAGTGAAACAGCGGGGGGCTACGAGCAGTACTTC.